The clone carrying this T cell receptor (beta chain) was seen just once. Its antigen is not identified. The data were obtained in a study of T cells in localized non-small cell lung cancer. Overall study results and limits: Uninvolved neighboring lung showed the greatest T cell clonality, exceeding tumor. Heterogeneity is still possible, as just one tumor region was sequenced. Appearances in adjacent lung were noted for a median approximately 50 of the top 100 tumor clones.

This CDR3 contains 17 residues. Trimming took 6 bases from V and 5 from J; bases not matched to a gene: 18. The germline gives CDR1 KGHSH, CDR2 LQKENI. Using immunoSEQ multiplex PCR, the repertoire was profiled, and TCRdb retains in-frame clones only, with some absent. This sample has about 52,000 clones, with around three quarters found just once. The starting material was PBMCs, obtained before any cancer treatment. This TCR was recovered from a woman between 35 and 75 years old with stage II lung adenocarcinoma. V gene TRBV18 combines with J gene TRBJ2-7, with 8 bases matching TRBD1. The CDR3 DNA follows: TGTGCCAGCTCGCAACGATCAGCGGACAGGGAGGAGGACGAGCAGTACTTC. Translation: CASSQRSADREEDEQYF.